The 30 T cell receptor beta chains listed next were all sequenced from one sample in a study of cytomegalovirus exposure and HLA in healthy donors. Sequencing was performed with immunoSEQ multiplex PCR; in TCRdb, only in-frame clones are kept and a portion is missing. The sample lists under 400,000 clones, roughly 85% occurring once. Material for sequencing was PBMCs. The receptor source for this set is a young woman in good health and CMV-seronegative.

The table lists this clone with a count of one. In DNA, the CDR3 is TGTGCCAGCAGCTTCGGCAGGGTGAAGAAGTTCTTC. Translated, it gives CASSFGRVKKFF. The rearrangement joins TRBV5-6 to TRBJ2-1; D perhaps matches TRBD1 (5 bases). V was clipped by 2 bases and J by 14 bases, with 14 bases between them. Per the germline V gene, CDR1 is SGHDT and CDR2 is YYEEEE. The CDR3 extends over 12 amino acids.

The V call is TRBV29-1, the J call TRBJ2-7; 8 bases agree with TRBD1. CDR1 is SQVTM and CDR2 is ANQGSEA in the germline V gene. The CDR3 sequence is 12 residues long. Unmatched junction bases numbered 1, after V lost 4 bases and J lost 2 bases. The CDR3 loop reads CSVGQGTYEQYF. CDR3 bases: TGCAGCGTTGGACAGGGGACCTACGAGCAGTACTTC.

The chain couples TRBV6-6 to TRBJ2-7, with 7 nucleotides matching TRBD2. Trimming removed 5 bases from V and 3 bases from J; junction bases left unmatched: 10. Germline-derived CDR1 and CDR2 are MNHNY and SVGAGI (reference sequence). The CDR3 has 15 amino acids. The CDR3 is CASSPRGEGDYEQYF. The CDR3 region has the DNA TGTGCCAGCAGTCCCCGAGGGGAGGGCGACTACGAGCAGTACTTC.

This clone was recorded a few times. The sample contains more than one DNA sequence encoding this CDR3. V and J are TRBV11-2 and TRBJ1-1, with a possible D match to TRBD1 (5 bases). The CDR3 loop spans 14 amino acids. CDR1 and CDR2 from the germline V gene are SGHAT and FQNNGV. V lost 2 bases and J lost 0, with 7 bases in between. CDR3 DNA sequence: TGTGCCAGCAGCTTATACAGGCTGAACACTGAAGCTTTCTTT. Translated, it gives CASSLYRLNTEAFF.

This clone was detected only once. This sequence joins TRBV28 and TRBJ2-2; D is possibly TRBD2 (6 bases). V lost 3 bases to trimming and J lost 4 bases, with 9 bases between them. The CDR3 contains 14 residues. Germline loops: CDR1 MDHEN, CDR2 SYDVKM. CDR3 sequence: CASSFGGGTGELFF. The CDR3 DNA reads as TGTGCCAGCAGTTTCGGGGGAGGCACCGGGGAGCTGTTTTTT.

This chain links TRBV5-1 with TRBJ1-1, with 10 bases that match TRBD1. Trimming cost V 4 bases and J 7 bases; bases outside gene matches: 4. Germline assignment: CDR1 SGHRS and CDR2 YFSETQ. The CDR3 length is 13 residues. The CDR3 region is CASSQRTGGEAFF. The CDR3, as DNA: TGCGCCAGCAGCCAACGGACAGGGGGTGAAGCTTTCTTT. Full variable domain (remainder filled in from reference TRBV5-1 and TRBJ1-1): KAGVTQTPRYLIKTRGQQVTLSCSPISGHRSVSWYQQTPGQGLQFLFEYFSETQRNKGNFPGRFSGRQFSNSRSEMNVSTLELGDSALYLCASSQRTGGEAFFGQGTRLTVV.

The CDR3 region is CASSEATGGATDTQYF. CDR3 DNA: TGTGCCAGCAGTGAAGCGACGGGGGGGGCCACAGATACGCAGTATTTT. The genes are TRBV6-4 and TRBJ2-3; 8 bases map to TRBD2. CDR1 and CDR2 from the germline V gene are MRHNA and SNTAGT. Germline trimming cut 3 bases from V and 2 bases from J; bases unmatched to any gene: 7. The CDR3 spans 16 residues.

The chain has TRBV2 and TRBJ2-7; D not resolved. V lost 4 bases to trimming and J lost 3 bases, with 16 bases between them. The CDR3 is 15 amino acids. Per germline, CDR1 SNHLY and CDR2 FYNNEI. In DNA form, the CDR3 reads TGTGCCAGCAGTGCCCCCGTCGGAGCGAGCTACGAGCAGTACTTC. Its translation: CASSAPVGASYEQYF.

V gene TRBV5-4 combines with J gene TRBJ2-3, with TRBD2 matching 13 bases. Trimming at V came to 4 bases and at J to 1 base, leaving 9 bases not matched to a gene. The CDR3 contains 18 residues. Germline V gene data show CDR1 as SGHNT and CDR2 as YYREEE (reference sequence). The CDR3: CASSPGLAGALGTDTQYF. In DNA form, the CDR3 reads TGTGCCAGCAGCCCCGGACTAGCGGGAGCTTTGGGCACAGATACGCAGTATTTT.

The chain is built from TRBV2 and TRBJ2-1; 9 positions agree with TRBD1. Per the germline V gene, CDR1 is SNHLY and CDR2 is FYNNEI. The V segment lost 7 bases and the J segment 9 bases; nucleotides outside the gene matches: 7. The CDR3 contains 13 residues. CDR3 sequence reads: CASIRTGVGEQFF. CDR3 in DNA: TGTGCCAGCATTCGGACAGGGGTAGGTGAGCAGTTCTTC.

The chain is built from TRBV5-6 and TRBJ1-4; 7 bases map to TRBD1. V dropped 2 bases and J dropped 4; count of bases not matched to a gene: 5. Germline V lookup: CDR1 SGHDT, CDR2 YYEEEE. This CDR3 spans 15 amino acids. CDR3 sequence reads: CASSFRQGINEKLFF. The CDR3 DNA sequence: TGTGCCAGCAGCTTCCGACAGGGCATTAATGAAAAACTGTTTTTT.

The rearrangement links TRBV2 to TRBJ2-7; possible D gene TRBD1, 5 bases. Germline V gene sequence: CDR1 SNHLY, CDR2 FYNNEI. Trimming took off 6 bases at V and 4 bases at J, with 13 bases between the two ends. CDR3 length: 13 residues. DNA of the CDR3: TGTGCCAGCAGCCATGTAGACAGATACGAGCAGTACTTC. Its protein is CASSHVDRYEQYF.

The chain employs TRBV19 and TRBJ2-1, with D unresolved. The V end lost 4 bases, the J end lost 9 bases, and 10 bases lay between the germline ends. This CDR3 contains 12 residues. From germline, CDR1 is LNHDA and CDR2 SQIVND (reference sequence). This chain's CDR3 is CASSNANLEQFF. The CDR3 DNA is TGTGCCAGTAGTAACGCTAACCTTGAGCAGTTCTTC.

This clone was found a few times. The chain combines TRBV4-1 with TRBJ2-3; no clear D gene. Per the germline V gene, CDR1 is MGHRA and CDR2 is YSYEKL. The CDR3 runs 14 residues. V was cut by 6 bases and J by 1 base, with 11 bases left in between. The CDR3 DNA is TGCGCCAGCAGTCTCCTAGAAGGCACAGATACGCAGTATTTT. It translates to CASSLLEGTDTQYF.

This clone was detected only once. This chain connects TRBV28 to TRBJ2-1; 9 nucleotides line up with TRBD2. Per germline, CDR1 MDHEN and CDR2 SYDVKM. With 6 bases clipped from V and 8 bases from J, the junction kept 8 bases outside the gene matches. This CDR3 has 14 amino acids. CDR3 residues: CASRGGGASDEQFF. The CDR3 DNA sequence: TGTGCCAGCAGAGGCGGGGGGGCCTCAGATGAGCAGTTCTTC.

The rearrangement uses TRBV10-2 and TRBJ2-7, with 8 bases matching TRBD2. J lost 5 bases, V lost 7 bases, and 13 bases had no gene match. The germline V gene has CDR1 WSHSY and CDR2 SAAADI. CDR3 size: 15 residues. The CDR3 DNA sequence: TGCGCCAGCACTCTGGAGGCGGGAGGAGCCCACGAGCAGTACTTC. It translates to CASTLEAGGAHEQYF.

This clone showed up just once. This sequence joins TRBV5-1 and TRBJ2-7, with 8 positions matching TRBD1. The length of the CDR3 is 13 residues. The germline CDR1 and CDR2 sequences are SGHRS and YFSETQ. With V trimmed by 6 bases and J by 3 bases, 5 bases remained unmatched. CDR3: CASKRQGNYEQYF. CDR3 DNA: TGCGCCAGCAAAAGACAGGGGAACTACGAGCAGTACTTC.

The gene calls are TRBV7-6 and TRBJ1-3; TRBD1 matches at 7 bases. V lost 4 bases, J lost 8 bases, and 11 bases stayed unmatched. The CDR3 length is 15 residues. Germline V lookup: CDR1 SGHVS, CDR2 FNYEAQ. The CDR3 DNA is TGTGCCAGCAGCTCGTTGACAGGGACGAAATACACCATATATTTT. Protein: CASSSLTGTKYTIYF.

This clone was observed a handful of times. V is TRBV9 and J is TRBJ2-1; 7 bases are shared with TRBD2. Trimming cost V 4 bases and J 0 bases; bases outside gene matches: 7. This CDR3 comprises 16 residues. The germline gives CDR1 SGDLS, CDR2 YYNGEE. CDR3 region: CASSITSDSSYNEQFF. CDR3 nucleotides: TGTGCCAGCAGCATAACTAGCGACAGCTCCTACAATGAGCAGTTCTTC.

The V call is TRBV19, the J call TRBJ2-6, with D possibly matching TRBD2 (6 bases). The CDR3 length is 17 residues. The germline V and J ends were trimmed by 5 bases and 4 bases, with 18 bases remaining between them. Germline CDR1 and CDR2: LNHDA and SQIVND (reference sequence). CDR3 in amino acids: CASSAGLAAVGANVLTF. The DNA of the CDR3 is TGTGCCAGTAGTGCGGGACTCGCTGCCGTCGGGGCCAACGTCCTGACTTTC. Looking up the rest from reference TRBV19 and TRBJ2-6 gives the full variable domain: DGGITQSPKYLFRKEGQNVTLSCEQNLNHDAMYWYRQDPGQGLRLIYYSQIVNDFQKGDIAEGYSVSREKKESFPLTVTSAQKNPTAFYLCASSAGLAAVGANVLTFGAGSRLTVL.

This clone is a singleton in its sample. V gene TRBV11-1 combines with J gene TRBJ2-7; 8 positions agree with TRBD2. In germline, CDR1 is SGHAT, CDR2 FQDESV (reference sequence). The CDR3 runs to 18 residues. The V and J ends lost 5 bases and 4 bases, in that order; junction bases with no gene match: 19. In DNA form, the CDR3 reads TGTGCCAGCAGCCAGAGCGGTTTCTTCGCGGGAGGACAGTACGAGCAGTACTTC. It is translated as CASSQSGFFAGGQYEQYF.

V usage is TRBV6-1 and J usage is TRBJ2-5, with D possibly TRBD2 on 5 matching bases. Germline values: CDR1 MNHNS, CDR2 SASEGT. The CDR3 has 13 residues. Trimming shortened V by 5 bases and J by 3 bases, and 10 bases separated the two germline ends. The CDR3, as DNA: TGTGCCAGCAGTCCCAGGACTGAAGAGACCCAGTACTTC. Protein: CASSPRTEETQYF.

The chain links TRBV29-1 to TRBJ1-2; TRBD1 is a possible D gene (6 bases). The CDR3 is 12 amino acids. The V gene's germline CDR1 is SQVTM and CDR2 ANQGSEA. Trimming took 2 bases from V and 7 from J, leaving 11 bases between them. The CDR3 nucleotides read TGCAGCGTTGAAAGGAGAGGGGGTGGCTACACCTTC. Amino acids: CSVERRGGGYTF.

The J gene is TRBJ2-7, the V gene TRBV28, with D perhaps TRBD2 (5 bases). The V and J ends lost 6 bases and 3 bases respectively, with 18 bases between them. The CDR3 extends over 15 amino acids. Germline CDR1 MDHEN, CDR2 SYDVKM. CDR3 in amino acids: CASSHTGGLHYEQYF. CDR3 DNA: TGTGCCAGCAGCCATACTGGCGGGTTGCACTACGAGCAGTACTTC.

The sample holds a few counts of this clone. This sequence joins TRBV29-1 and TRBJ2-5, with 7 nucleotides matching TRBD1. This CDR3 spans 14 amino acids. Germline-derived CDR1 and CDR2 are SQVTM and ANQGSEA. With V trimmed by 2 bases and J by 7 bases, 10 bases remained unmatched. In nucleotides, the CDR3 is TGCAGCGTTGAATGGTACAGGGGCGGGTGGACCCAGTACTTC. Amino acids: CSVEWYRGGWTQYF.

The chain has TRBV28 and TRBJ1-2; 9 nucleotides line up with TRBD1. Germline loops: CDR1 MDHEN, CDR2 SYDVKM. The trim removed 5 bases at V and 12 bases at J, leaving 7 bases unmatched. CDR3 length: 12 residues. The CDR3 region has the DNA TGTGCCAGCAGTCCGCAGGGACAGGGTCACACCTTC. It yields the protein CASSPQGQGHTF.

The rearrangement links TRBV30 to TRBJ2-2; 8 bases agree with TRBD2. Germline loops: CDR1 GTSNPN, CDR2 SVGIG (reference sequence). The V segment lost 5 bases and the J segment 6 bases; nucleotides outside the gene matches: 8. The CDR3 covers 14 residues. This CDR3 reads CAWHSGVESGELFF. DNA for the CDR3: TGTGCCTGGCATAGCGGGGTAGAGTCCGGGGAGCTGTTTTTT.

The genes are TRBV30 and TRBJ1-6; D may be TRBD1 (5 bases). From germline, CDR1 is GTSNPN and CDR2 SVGIG (reference sequence). The CDR3 loop spans 16 amino acids. Trimming removed 3 bases from V and 5 bases from J, with 17 bases in between. CDR3 DNA sequence: TGTGCCTGGAGGGGACTGGGGGGACTCAATAATTCACCCCTCCACTTT. Protein: CAWRGLGGLNNSPLHF.

The genes are TRBV28 and TRBJ1-2, with TRBD1 as a possible D gene (5 bases). The CDR3 has 15 residues. The V gene lost 3 bases and the J gene lost 5 bases, with 16 bases spanning the gap. CDR1 MDHEN and CDR2 SYDVKM come from the germline V gene. CDR3 nucleotide sequence: TGTGCCAGCAGTTTGGAGCAGGGCCCTAGTTATGGCTACACCTTC. It specifies CASSLEQGPSYGYTF.

This clone has a handful of counts. Other DNA sequences within the sample encode an identical CDR3. The chain employs TRBV28 and TRBJ1-2; D gene unclear. The CDR3 runs to 12 residues. The germline V gene has CDR1 MDHEN and CDR2 SYDVKM. The germline V and J ends were trimmed by 3 bases and 4 bases, with 6 bases remaining between them. DNA of the CDR3: TGTGCCAGCAGTTTGGCAGGCTATGGCTACACCTTC. Translated, it gives CASSLAGYGYTF.